This T cell receptor beta chain appears in the sequencing data of a study of blood T cell repertoires in COVID-19. The CDR3 consists of 15 residues. The ends lost 6 bases at V and 6 bases at J; junction bases unmatched: 4. CDR1 and CDR2 from the germline V gene are SQVTM and ANQGSEA. In the study's own analysis: Amplified reference gene primers provided the basis for estimating nucleated cell counts. Here immunoSEQ multiplex PCR was the method, and the copy in TCRdb shows in-frame clones only, minus some. V and J calls and clone size are copied from that table; D and trimming were computed from the DNA. This sample has 300,000 to 400,000 clones; around 86% occur once, and the top ten carry roughly 5.3%.

Specimen: PBMCs or T cells enriched from blood (not recorded which). The chain recombines TRBV29-1 with TRBJ2-2, with TRBD2 identical over 16 bases. The source of this sequence is a man aged 55 to 70 who had recovered from COVID-19. The CDR3 DNA follows: TGCAGCGTGGGACTAGCGGGAGGGATTGCCGGGGAGCTGTTTTTT. It translates to CSVGLAGGIAGELFF.